Shown below are 30 T cell receptor beta chains from a single sample sequenced in a study of blood T cell repertoires in COVID-19 (dated by TCRdb to the early 2020s). The protocol used for the library was the immunoSEQ multiplex PCR assay. This is the immuneACCESS table as TCRdb keeps it, with only in-frame sequences that have V and J called. A part of the clones is gone; compared with another copy, unresolved V genes explain less than half, and the rest is unexplained. The sample contains around 300,000 clones, roughly 85% of them found a single time. Together, the top ten hold 2.5% of the sample. Sequences were obtained from PBMCs or T cells enriched from blood (not recorded which). These receptors came from a woman aged 45-60 years who had recovered from COVID-19.

The gene calls are TRBV12-3 or TRBV12-4 and TRBJ1-2; tentative D call: TRBD1 (6 bases). The V end was cut by 6 bases, the J end by 8 bases, with 13 bases between. CDR3 length: 12 residues. CDR3 region: CASSRGHLGYTF. CDR3 in DNA: TGTGCCAGCAGCCGGGGACATTTAGGCTACACCTTC.

The rearrangement joins TRBV5-4 to TRBJ1-4; the D is unclear. The germline V gene encodes CDR1 SGHNT and CDR2 YYREEE (reference sequence). This CDR3 region has 14 residues. Trimming took off 4 bases at V and 1 base at J, with 8 bases between the two ends. The CDR3 loop reads CASSREGTNEKLFF. In DNA form, the CDR3 reads TGTGCCAGCAGCAGGGAGGGAACTAATGAAAAACTGTTTTTT.

This chain uses TRBV3-1 (or the pseudogene TRBV3-2) with TRBJ2-7; tentative D call: TRBD2 (5 bases). CDR1 and CDR2 from the germline V gene are LGHDT and YNNKEL (reference sequence). Trimming took 1 base from V and 7 from J, leaving 14 bases between them. This CDR3 is built from 14 residues. The CDR3 spells CASSQGIFEGEQYF. As DNA, the CDR3 is TGTGCCAGCAGCCAAGGAATTTTTGAGGGAGAGCAGTACTTC.

The chain has TRBV5-1 and TRBJ2-1; D is uncertain. This CDR3 has 14 amino acids. V gave up 4 bases and J gave up 3 bases, with 11 bases separating them. Germline CDR1 SGHRS, CDR2 YFSETQ. The CDR3 reads CASSTDTSYNEQFF. The DNA for the CDR3 is TGCGCCAGCAGCACAGATACCAGCTACAATGAGCAGTTCTTC.

The CDR3 reads CASSPRARGSYNEQFF. Written as DNA, the CDR3 is TGTGCCAGTAGCCCAAGGGCGCGGGGCTCCTACAATGAGCAGTTCTTC. The chain recombines TRBV19 with TRBJ2-1; D perhaps matches TRBD2 (6 bases). Trimming left V 6 bases short and J 0 bases short, with 15 bases between. The CDR3 sequence is 16 residues long. CDR1 and CDR2 from the germline V gene are LNHDA and SQIVND (reference sequence).

The rearrangement uses TRBV27 and TRBJ2-7, with D unclear. The CDR3 length is 14 residues. CDR1 is MNHEY and CDR2 is SMNVEV in the germline V gene (reference sequence). Trimming removed 6 bases from V and 3 bases from J, with 15 bases in between. The CDR3 region is CASSIYRSGYEQYF. The CDR3 bases are TGTGCCAGCAGCATATATCGTAGTGGCTACGAGCAGTACTTC.

This rearrangement joins TRBV4-1 to TRBJ1-5; D is perhaps TRBD1 (5 bases). Germline CDR1 is MGHRA and CDR2 is YSYEKL. The V end was cut by 4 bases, the J end by 1 base, with 23 bases between. The CDR3 has 19 residues. CDR3 residues: CASSPQWFGVAGSNQPQHF. The DNA for the CDR3 is TGCGCCAGCAGCCCTCAATGGTTCGGCGTTGCAGGGAGCAATCAGCCCCAGCATTTT.

The chain uses TRBV28 and TRBJ1-2; D is uncertain. The germline V and J ends were trimmed by 4 bases and 5 bases, with 8 bases remaining between them. The CDR3 is made up of 12 amino acids. Germline lookup yields CDR1 MDHEN and CDR2 SYDVKM. The CDR3 spells CASSSWTYGYTF. The CDR3 DNA reads as TGTGCCAGCAGTTCCTGGACTTATGGCTACACCTTC.

The chain uses TRBV2 and TRBJ2-4; TRBD1 aligns across 7 bases. V shed 5 bases and J 0 bases; nucleotides not matched to a gene: 7. CDR1 is SNHLY and CDR2 is FYNNEI in the germline V gene. The CDR3 covers 16 residues. DNA for the CDR3: TGTGCCAGCAGTCAAGACAGGGCACTAGCCAAAAACATTCAGTACTTC. This encodes CASSQDRALAKNIQYF.

The chain recombines TRBV2 with TRBJ1-1; the D is unclear. The CDR3 is 12 amino acids. Germline V gene data show CDR1 as SNHLY and CDR2 as FYNNEI. V dropped 4 bases and J dropped 5 bases, with 8 bases sitting between them. CDR3 sequence: CASSGELTEAFF. As DNA, the CDR3 is TGTGCCAGCAGTGGGGAGTTAACTGAAGCTTTCTTT. Looking up the rest from reference TRBV2 and TRBJ1-1 gives the full variable domain: EPEVTQTPSHQVTQMGQEVILRCVPISNHLYFYWYRQILGQKVEFLVSFYNNEISEKSEIFDDQFSVERPDGSNFTLKIRSTKLEDSAMYFCASSGELTEAFFGQGTRLTVV.

The V call is TRBV3-1 (or the pseudogene TRBV3-2), the J call TRBJ1-5; 9 positions match TRBD1. There are 17 residues in the CDR3. CDR1 is LGHDT and CDR2 is YNNKEL in the germline V gene (reference sequence). V was clipped by 8 bases and J by 7 bases; unmatched bases: 18. As DNA, the CDR3 is TGTGCCAGCGAGTACGGTCCGCGGGGACAGGGCGACCAGCCCCAGCATTTT. It translates to CASEYGPRGQGDQPQHF.

CDR3: CSAGLAGGPWTQYF. The CDR3 coding sequence is TGCAGCGCCGGACTAGCGGGGGGGCCTTGGACGCAGTATTTT. J is TRBJ2-3 and V is TRBV29-1; 15 nucleotides align to TRBD2. Trimming at V came to 7 bases and at J to 9 bases, leaving 8 bases not matched to a gene. The germline V gene encodes CDR1 SQVTM and CDR2 ANQGSEA. CDR3 length: 14 residues.

The chain employs TRBV5-8 and TRBJ1-4, with 7 bases that match TRBD1. The CDR3 extends over 16 amino acids. V was pared by 1 base and J by 3 bases, with 6 bases of the junction left unmatched. The germline V gene encodes CDR1 SGHTS and CDR2 YDEGEE. The CDR3, as DNA: TGTGCCAGCAGCTTGAACTACAGGGGACCTAATGAAAAACTGTTTTTT. This sequence encodes CASSLNYRGPNEKLFF.

The chain couples TRBV3-1 (or the pseudogene TRBV3-2) to TRBJ2-1; TRBD2 agrees at 10 bases. The V segment lost 4 bases and the J segment 4 bases; nucleotides outside the gene matches: 7. Germline V lookup: CDR1 LGHDT, CDR2 YNNKEL (reference sequence). CDR3 size: 16 residues. The CDR3 here is CASSLPLAGDYNEQFF. The CDR3 DNA is TGTGCCAGCAGCCTACCCCTAGCGGGGGATTACAATGAGCAGTTCTTC.

The chain carries TRBV2 and TRBJ1-5, with D possibly TRBD1 on 6 matching bases. Trimming took 6 bases from V and 6 from J, leaving 15 bases between them. CDR1 and CDR2 from the germline V gene are SNHLY and FYNNEI. CDR3 length equals 14 residues. CDR3 in DNA: TGTGCCAGCAGGGCCAACAGGGATCCTCAGCCCCAGCATTTT. Protein: CASRANRDPQPQHF.

The V gene is TRBV15, the J gene TRBJ1-1; D ambiguous. This CDR3 comprises 15 residues. V was trimmed by 0 bases and J by 1 base, leaving 9 bases between them. The germline V gene encodes CDR1 LNHNV and CDR2 YYDKDF (reference sequence). CDR3: CATSRDHIQNTEAFF. The CDR3 nucleotides read TGTGCCACCAGCAGAGATCACATCCAGAACACTGAAGCTTTCTTT.

V gene TRBV19 combines with J gene TRBJ2-1, with TRBD2 matching 11 bases. The germline gives CDR1 LNHDA, CDR2 SQIVND (reference sequence). J lost 1 base, V lost 5 bases, and 4 bases had no gene match. This CDR3 is built from 16 residues. This chain's CDR3 is CASSSTSGVSYNEQFF. CDR3 DNA: TGTGCCAGTAGTTCGACTAGCGGGGTTTCCTACAATGAGCAGTTCTTC.

J is TRBJ1-2 and V is TRBV19; 9 nucleotides align to TRBD1. The V and J ends lost 6 bases and 4 bases, in that order; junction bases with no gene match: 6. Germline CDR1 reads LNHDA; CDR2 reads SQIVND (reference sequence). The CDR3 consists of 14 residues. CDR3 DNA: TGTGCCAGTAGGGGGACAGGGAGCGGCTATGGCTACACCTTC. This codes for CASRGTGSGYGYTF.

The chain recombines TRBV30 with TRBJ1-2; possibly TRBD1 for D (6 bases). The length of the CDR3 is 12 residues. CDR1 and CDR2 (germline): GTSNPN, SVGIG (reference sequence). V was shortened by 0 bases and J by 13 bases, with 15 bases between the two germline ends. Here the CDR3 DNA reads TGTGCCTGGAGTGTGGGACAAAGGATGCGCACCTTC. This sequence encodes CAWSVGQRMRTF. The full variable domain, completed using reference TRBV30 and TRBJ1-2, is SQTIHQWPATLVQPVGSPLSLECTVEGTSNPNLYWYRQAAGRGLQLLFYSVGIGQISSEVPQNLSASRPQDRQFILSSKKLLLSDSGFYLCAWSVGQRMRTFGSGTRLTVV.

The rearrangement links TRBV5-4 to TRBJ2-5, with TRBD2 matching over 9 bases. The germline CDR1 and CDR2 sequences are SGHNT and YYREEE (reference sequence). This CDR3 is 16 amino acids long. V dropped 3 bases and J dropped 3; count of bases not matched to a gene: 9. This CDR3 reads CASSSSVGGGEETQYF. Here the CDR3 DNA reads TGTGCCAGCAGCTCCTCGGTTGGCGGGGGGGAAGAGACCCAGTACTTC.

V and J are TRBV11-2 and TRBJ2-5; D is unclear. The CDR3 consists of 18 residues. The V gene lost 5 bases and the J gene lost 3 bases, with 25 bases spanning the gap. CDR1 and CDR2 from the germline V gene are SGHAT and FQNNGV. CDR3 nucleotides: TGTGCCAGCAGCCCCTTTTTTTTGCTGAAAAACCGAGAAGAGACCCAGTACTTC. Translated: CASSPFFLLKNREETQYF.

The sample holds a few counts of this clone. This chain joins TRBV28 and TRBJ2-7; D ambiguous. Germline V gene lookup returns CDR1 MDHEN and CDR2 SYDVKM. V lost 6 bases and J lost 6, with 12 bases in between. The CDR3 loop spans 12 amino acids. The chain's CDR3 is CASSYERPEQYF. The DNA of the CDR3 is TGTGCCAGCAGCTATGAACGTCCCGAGCAGTACTTC.

Here the CDR3 DNA reads TGTGCCAGCAGCCCCAGACAGGGGGCGCTTGACTATGGCTACACCTTC. It yields the protein CASSPRQGALDYGYTF. The chain carries TRBV7-8 and TRBJ1-2, with 10 bases lining up with TRBD1. The CDR3 length is 16 residues. With 5 bases clipped from V and 3 bases from J, the junction kept 9 bases outside the gene matches. Germline assignment: CDR1 SGHVS and CDR2 FQNEAQ.

The J gene is TRBJ1-2, the V gene TRBV19; the D gene is possibly TRBD1 (5 bases). Germline V CDR1 and CDR2: LNHDA, SQIVND (reference sequence). This CDR3 region has 15 residues. Trimming removed 4 bases from V and 4 bases from J, with 16 bases in between. CDR3 sequence reads: CASSSGQELPYGYTF. CDR3 DNA: TGTGCCAGTAGTAGCGGACAAGAGCTTCCCTATGGCTACACCTTC.

This clone showed up just once. The rearrangement joins TRBV19 to TRBJ1-1; D possibly corresponds to TRBD1 (5 bases). The CDR3 contains 15 residues. CDR1 is LNHDA and CDR2 is SQIVND in the germline V gene (reference sequence). Trimming took 2 bases from V and 2 from J, leaving 12 bases between them. The CDR3 nucleotides are TGTGCCAGTAGTATACTCGGACAAAGTAACACTGAAGCTTTCTTT. Its translation: CASSILGQSNTEAFF.

This chain links TRBV18 with TRBJ2-7, with 7 bases that match TRBD1. V lost 1 base and J lost 0; bases outside the gene matches: 3. The CDR3 covers 15 residues. Looked up from germline, CDR1 is KGHSH and CDR2 is LQKENI. CDR3 amino acids: CASSPLGQSSYEQYF. For the CDR3, the DNA is TGTGCCAGCTCACCACTGGGACAGAGCTCCTACGAGCAGTACTTC.

The chain links TRBV7-3 to TRBJ1-2; no clear D. This CDR3 spans 14 amino acids. Germline V gene lookup returns CDR1 SGHTA and CDR2 FQGTGA. V was trimmed by 2 bases and J by 2 bases, leaving 9 bases between them. The CDR3 loop is CASSLSSGNYGYTF. The DNA for the CDR3 is TGTGCCAGCAGCTTATCTTCCGGGAACTATGGCTACACCTTC.

Turning to this clone: Other DNA sequences in the same sample also yield this CDR3. CDR3 region: CASSPSGGYEQYF. Here the CDR3 DNA reads TGTGCCAGCTCACCAAGCGGGGGCTACGAGCAGTACTTC. The chain employs TRBV18 and TRBJ2-7, with 8 nucleotides matching TRBD2. The trim removed 2 bases at V and 3 bases at J, leaving 0 bases unmatched. CDR3 length: 13 amino acids. Germline CDR1 is KGHSH and CDR2 is LQKENI.

This chain uses TRBV10-3 with TRBJ1-6; perhaps TRBD1 as D (6 bases). The length of the CDR3 is 15 residues. Trimming removed 1 base at V and 6 bases at J, with 10 bases between. The germline V gene encodes CDR1 ENHRY and CDR2 SYGVKD. The CDR3 DNA reads as TGTGCCATCAGTGAGTTGGGACACGGTAATTCACCCCTCCACTTT. Encoded protein: CAISELGHGNSPLHF.

The chain links TRBV6-2 or TRBV6-3 to TRBJ2-1; TRBD1 matches 9 bases. Per the germline V gene, CDR1 is MNHEY and CDR2 is SVGEGT. J gave up 6 bases and V 5 bases, and 5 bases lay outside the gene matches. This CDR3 region has 14 residues. The CDR3 protein is CASSQDRGGNEQFF. Written as DNA, the CDR3 is TGTGCCAGCAGTCAGGACAGGGGCGGCAATGAGCAGTTCTTC.